The sequence of this T cell receptor beta chain was determined in a study of beta chain features in type 1 diabetes. This clone showed up just a few times. The sequenced template was cDNA made from the entire isolated RNA. Here immunoSEQ multiplex PCR was the method, and the copy in TCRdb shows in-frame clones only, minus some. This table has about 140,000 clones, 6.9% appearing once. This CDR3 spans 13 amino acids. V gave up 1 base and J gave up 12 bases; unmatched junction bases: 11. Per the germline V gene, CDR1 is SQVTM and CDR2 is ANQGSEA. Sequenced input: central memory CD4+ T cells from blood. The receptor was isolated from a young woman in good health. This chain joins TRBV29-1 and TRBJ1-1; 7 nucleotides agree with TRBD1. The CDR3 region has the DNA TGCAGCGTTGAAGTTGGGCAGGGGGTGAAGACTTTCTTT. Protein: CSVEVGQGVKTFF.